A single sample is the source of the 2 T cell receptor beta chains below, sequenced in a study of T-cell memory formation after mild COVID-19. TCRdb processed the 5' RACE reads anew with MiXCR; each CDR3 protein has one entry. The sample contains about 440,000 distinct CDR3 sequences, about 20% of which appear only once. The source material was PBMCs or a T cell subset sorted from them (not recorded which). The receptor set was obtained from an adult woman who had mild COVID-19 (a few samples of this study predate the infection). Cell type and time point are not known.

The chain employs TRBV4-3 and TRBJ1-2; 9 nucleotides line up with TRBD1. V trimming: 3 bases; J trimming: 4 bases; junction bases outside the gene matches: 12. Germline CDR1 reads LGHNA; CDR2 reads YSLEER. This CDR3 contains 17 residues. In DNA, the CDR3 is TGCGCCAGCAGCCAGGGATTCTTGACAGGGGGGATCTATGGCTACACCTTC. It is translated as CASSQGFLTGGIYGYTF.

This clonotype has at least ten counts. The CDR3 DNA is TGTGCCAGCAGCTCCAAGACAGGGCCCGTCGGGGGCTACACCTTC. Its translation is CASSSKTGPVGGYTF. The gene calls are TRBV7-3 and TRBJ1-2; TRBD1 matches at 7 bases. CDR1 is SGHTA and CDR2 is FQGTGA in the germline V gene. The CDR3 has 15 amino acids. The V segment lost 4 bases and the J segment 8 bases; nucleotides outside the gene matches: 13.